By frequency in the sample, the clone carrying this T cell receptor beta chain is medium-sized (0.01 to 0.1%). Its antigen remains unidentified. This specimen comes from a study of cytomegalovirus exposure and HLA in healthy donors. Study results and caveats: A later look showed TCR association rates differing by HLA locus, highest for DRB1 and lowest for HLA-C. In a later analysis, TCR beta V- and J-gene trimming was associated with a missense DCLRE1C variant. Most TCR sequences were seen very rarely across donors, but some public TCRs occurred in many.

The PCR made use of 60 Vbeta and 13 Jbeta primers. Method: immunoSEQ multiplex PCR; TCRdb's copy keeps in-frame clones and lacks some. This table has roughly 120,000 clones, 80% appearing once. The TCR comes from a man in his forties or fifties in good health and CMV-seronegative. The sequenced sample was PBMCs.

CDR3 in DNA: TGTGCCAGCAGCTTTCTCGGCAGGGACTACGAGCAGTACTTC. Encoded protein: CASSFLGRDYEQYF. This rearrangement joins TRBV7-2 to TRBJ2-7; tentative D call: TRBD1 (5 bases). The V and J ends lost 3 bases and 3 bases respectively, with 12 bases between them. CDR3 length: 14 residues. Germline assignment: CDR1 SGHTA and CDR2 FQGNSA.